This T cell receptor beta chain came from a study of blood T cell repertoires in COVID-19. Study overall: The cDNA or gDNA used as material had been derived from T cells, B-cell-depleted T cells, or PBMCs.

In the original analysis: Reference gene primers were amplified, and this amplification served to estimate nucleated cell counts. Profiling relied on immunoSEQ multiplex PCR, and the TCRdb table lists in-frame clones only, not all of them. V and J calls and clone size follow that table, whereas D and trimming were derived from the DNA. The data contain 150,000 to 200,000 clones, approximately 80% of them singletons. This CDR3 is built from 16 residues. Germline V gene sequence: CDR1 MNHEY, CDR2 SMNVEV (reference sequence). V lost 4 bases to trimming and J lost 0 bases; unmatched junction nucleotides: 8. Participants were aged about 18 to 100 years from around 26 US areas. Clinical history reported by participants formed the basis on which cohorts were assigned.

The receptor's source is a man aged 50 to 60 who had recovered from COVID-19. The V and J genes are TRBV27 and TRBJ2-7, with 8 bases identical to TRBD2. The source material was PBMCs or T cells enriched from blood (not recorded which). Here the CDR3 reads CASSSLLAGSSYEQYF. In DNA, the CDR3 is TGTGCCAGCAGTTCCCTCTTAGCGGGGAGCTCCTACGAGCAGTACTTC.